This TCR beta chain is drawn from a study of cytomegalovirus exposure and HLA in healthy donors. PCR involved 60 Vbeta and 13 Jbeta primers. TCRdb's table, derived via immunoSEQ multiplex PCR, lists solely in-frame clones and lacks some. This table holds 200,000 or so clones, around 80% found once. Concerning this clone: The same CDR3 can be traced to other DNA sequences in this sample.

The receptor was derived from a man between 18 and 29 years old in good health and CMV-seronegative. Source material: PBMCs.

CDR3 amino acids: CASSPRDSSYEQYF. CDR3 nucleotides: TGTGCCAGCAGCCCGCGGGACAGCTCCTACGAGCAGTACTTC. The chain recombines TRBV7-9 with TRBJ2-7; maybe TRBD1 (7 bases). There are 14 residues in the CDR3. V lost 5 bases and J lost 0, with 11 bases in between. Germline CDR1 is SEHNR and CDR2 is FQNEAQ (reference sequence).